A single sample is the source of the 6 T cell receptor beta chains below, sequenced in a study of blood T cell repertoires in COVID-19. Sequencing used immunoSEQ multiplex PCR; TCRdb keeps in-frame clones, though not all of them. The data hold 75,000 to 100,000 clones, with about 76% observed a single time. The sample was peripheral blood. These receptors were obtained from a woman aged 80 or over with acute or convalescent COVID-19.

This clone was detected once. The chain joins TRBV5-4 to TRBJ2-1; D possibly corresponds to TRBD2 (6 bases). This CDR3 has 16 amino acids. The germline CDR1 and CDR2 sequences are SGHNT and YYREEE (reference sequence). V dropped 4 bases and J dropped 4 bases, with 18 bases sitting between them. This CDR3 reads CASSPGGTFLYNEQFF. The CDR3 DNA reads as TGTGCCAGCAGCCCCGGGGGTACTTTCCTGTACAATGAGCAGTTCTTC.

The chain uses TRBV4-2 and TRBJ2-7; D is possibly TRBD2 (5 bases). V lost 4 bases, J lost 0 bases, and 19 bases lay in between. The CDR3 extends over 17 amino acids. Germline V gene sequence: CDR1 LGHNA, CDR2 YNFKEQ. The CDR3 reads CASSLEGPGKTSYEQYF. The CDR3 nucleotides are TGTGCCAGCAGCCTCGAGGGCCCCGGGAAAACCTCCTACGAGCAGTACTTC.

V gene TRBV7-9 combines with J gene TRBJ2-2; TRBD1 aligns across 8 bases. CDR1 is SEHNR, CDR2 FQNEAQ, per germline (reference sequence). There are 15 residues in the CDR3. J gave up 1 base and V 5 bases, and 3 bases lay outside the gene matches. In DNA form, the CDR3 reads TGTGCCAGCAGCCCCGGGACAGGGAACACCGGGGAGCTGTTTTTT. This gives the protein CASSPGTGNTGELFF.

J is TRBJ2-7 and V is TRBV9; a possible D gene is TRBD1 (5 bases). Germline CDR1 is SGDLS and CDR2 is YYNGEE. There are 14 residues in the CDR3. Trimming took 0 bases from V and 6 from J, leaving 13 bases between them. DNA for the CDR3: TGTGCCAGCAGCGTAGGACAGACCTCTAGCGAGCAGTACTTC. Translated, it gives CASSVGQTSSEQYF.

The chain is built from TRBV2 and TRBJ1-1; D might be TRBD1 (6 bases). This CDR3 region has 13 residues. The V and J ends lost 2 bases and 7 bases respectively, with 11 bases between them. Per germline, CDR1 SNHLY and CDR2 FYNNEI. The chain's CDR3 is CASSERGQGEAFF. CDR3 sequence (DNA): TGTGCCAGCAGTGAAAGGGGACAAGGTGAAGCTTTCTTT.

The V and J genes are TRBV5-1 and TRBJ2-5; unclear D gene. CDR3 size: 13 residues. The germline CDR1 and CDR2 sequences are SGHRS and YFSETQ. V gave up 2 bases and J gave up 4 bases, with 9 bases separating them. The CDR3 DNA is TGCGCCAGCAGCTTTACAGTACGAGAGACCCAGTACTTC. Amino acids: CASSFTVRETQYF. Full variable domain (missing parts from reference TRBV5-1 and TRBJ2-5): KAGVTQTPRYLIKTRGQQVTLSCSPISGHRSVSWYQQTPGQGLQFLFEYFSETQRNKGNFPGRFSGRQFSNSRSEMNVSTLELGDSALYLCASSFTVRETQYFGPGTRLLVL.